These 16 T cell receptor beta chains were all obtained from the same sample, sequenced in a study of T cell responses to AZD1222 COVID-19 vaccine. Generated by immunoSEQ multiplex PCR, the TCRdb table keeps only in-frame clones and is missing some. The top ten hold roughly 14% of the sample, which has tens of thousands of clones, 88% seen once. This material consisted of peripheral blood, taken on day 0 of AZD1222 vaccination. The origin of the receptors is an adult in good health.

The chain carries TRBV25-1 and TRBJ2-1, with TRBD2 matching 9 bases. The CDR3 covers 13 residues. With V trimmed by 9 bases and J by 5 bases, 5 bases remained unmatched. Germline CDR1 MGHDK, CDR2 SYGVNS. In DNA form, the CDR3 reads TGTGCCAGACTAGGCGGGAGGGACAATGAGCAGTTCTTC. Protein: CARLGGRDNEQFF.

This sequence joins TRBV6-5 and TRBJ2-1; D is uncertain. Germline-derived CDR1 and CDR2 are MNHEY and SVGAGI. The CDR3 covers 15 residues. The ends were cut back, 6 bases at V and 4 bases at J, with 16 bases in the middle. The CDR3 reads CASRFLVAPYNEQFF. The DNA for the CDR3 is TGTGCCAGCAGATTTTTAGTGGCTCCTTACAATGAGCAGTTCTTC.

The V and J genes are TRBV7-3 and TRBJ2-1; D is unresolved. V gave up 6 bases and J gave up 8 bases, with 17 bases separating them. From germline, CDR1 is SGHTA and CDR2 FQGTGA. CDR3 length: 14 amino acids. DNA of the CDR3: TGTGCCAGCAGTCCAGGACCTACAAACGATGAGCAGTTCTTC. This translates into CASSPGPTNDEQFF.

V is TRBV10-1 and J is TRBJ2-7; 13 bases are shared with TRBD2. After removal of 10 bases from V and 3 bases from J, the junction contained 12 bases not matched to a gene. This CDR3 comprises 16 residues. Germline lookup yields CDR1 WNHNN and CDR2 SYGVQD (reference sequence). The CDR3 region has the DNA TGCGCCATAGGGACTAGCGGGACGGTCTCGAGCTACGAGCAGTACTTC. The encoded protein is CAIGTSGTVSSYEQYF.

V and J are TRBV6-4 and TRBJ2-1; tentatively, D is TRBD1 or TRBD2 (5 bases each). The germline V gene encodes CDR1 MRHNA and CDR2 SNTAGT. V lost 8 bases to trimming and J lost 7 bases, with 15 bases between them. This CDR3 region has 13 residues. CDR3 nucleotide sequence: TGTGCCAGCTCCAGGGACCAAGGGAATGAGCAGTTCTTC. Its protein product is CASSRDQGNEQFF.

The V call is TRBV7-2, the J call TRBJ2-1, with 9 positions matching TRBD1. This CDR3 is built from 13 residues. Germline lookup yields CDR1 SGHTA and CDR2 FQGNSA. V lost 2 bases to trimming and J lost 9 bases; unmatched junction nucleotides: 2. CDR3 sequence (DNA): TGTGCCAGCAGCTTAATGACAGGGGGTGAGCAGTTCTTC. It yields the protein CASSLMTGGEQFF.

The gene calls are TRBV18 and TRBJ2-7; tentatively, D is TRBD1 or TRBD2 (5 bases each). In germline, CDR1 is KGHSH, CDR2 LQKENI. The CDR3 totals 14 residues. With 3 bases removed from V and 2 bases from J, the gap between germline ends came to 11 bases. For the CDR3, the DNA is TGTGCCAGCTCACCCGGGACGGATCCCTACGAGCAGTACTTC. It is translated as CASSPGTDPYEQYF.

This chain links TRBV6-6 with TRBJ1-5; no definite D call. Trimming left V 0 bases short and J 7 bases short, with 4 bases between. Germline-derived CDR1 and CDR2 are MNHNY and SVGAGI (reference sequence). The CDR3 has 12 amino acids. CDR3 DNA sequence: TGTGCCAGCAGTTACTCAAGGCAGCCCCAGCATTTT. Its translation is CASSYSRQPQHF.

V is TRBV24-1 and J is TRBJ2-7, with 12 bases fitting TRBD1. This CDR3 comprises 13 residues. Per germline, CDR1 KGHDR and CDR2 SFDVKD. V trimming: 3 bases; J trimming: 12 bases; junction bases outside the gene matches: 5. DNA for the CDR3: TGTGCCACCAGTGATGGTGGGACAGGGGGCCGGTACTTC. The encoded protein is CATSDGGTGGRYF.

The V and J genes are TRBV7-2 and TRBJ1-1; no firm D call. The V end lost 0 bases, the J end lost 6 bases, and 11 bases lay between the germline ends. The CDR3 has 14 residues. Germline CDR1 is SGHTA and CDR2 is FQGNSA. DNA for the CDR3: TGTGCCAGCAGCTTAGCCGGGAATAGGGCTGAAGCTTTCTTT. It codes for CASSLAGNRAEAFF.

V gene TRBV7-2 combines with J gene TRBJ2-1; D not resolved. The CDR3 is 12 residues long. Germline CDR1 SGHTA, CDR2 FQGNSA. The V end lost 3 bases, the J end lost 0 bases, and 0 bases lay between the germline ends. The CDR3 here is CASSFSYNEQFF. The CDR3 DNA reads TGTGCCAGCAGCTTCTCCTACAATGAGCAGTTCTTC.

The chain is built from TRBV6-6 and TRBJ2-5; 8 bases map to TRBD1. In germline, CDR1 is MNHNY, CDR2 SVGAGI (reference sequence). The V gene end was trimmed by 5 bases and the J gene end by 0 bases; junction bases not matched to a gene: 11. This CDR3 region has 17 residues. Here the CDR3 reads CASSPRTGTWYQETQYF. In DNA, the CDR3 is TGTGCCAGCAGTCCCCGGACAGGGACATGGTACCAAGAGACCCAGTACTTC.

The V gene is TRBV7-9, the J gene TRBJ2-3; TRBD1 matches at 9 bases. This CDR3 comprises 14 residues. V lost 6 bases and J lost 8; bases outside the gene matches: 9. The germline gives CDR1 SEHNR, CDR2 FQNEAQ (reference sequence). CDR3 region: CASSVPGQGSTQYF. The CDR3 coding sequence is TGTGCCAGCAGTGTCCCGGGACAGGGCAGTACGCAGTATTTT. The complete variable domain, with remaining parts taken from reference TRBV7-9 and TRBJ2-3, reads DTGVSQNPRHKITKRGQNVTFRCDPISEHNRLYWYRQTLGQGPEFLTYFQNEAQLEKSRLLSDRFSAERPKGSFSTLEIQRTEQGDSAMYLCASSVPGQGSTQYFGPGTRLTVL.

Concerning this clone: Its ends do not fully match the called genes, so a read error is possible. The V call is TRBV7-9, the J call TRBJ1-1; TRBD1 might be the D (5 bases). The CDR3 covers 13 residues. The V gene's germline CDR1 is SEHNR and CDR2 FQNEAQ (reference sequence). The CDR3: CASSLVSDTEAFF. As DNA, the CDR3 is TGTGCCAGCAGCTTAGTTTCGGACACCGAAGCTTTCTTT.

A single count supports this clone. The chain joins TRBV4-1 to TRBJ1-2; no definite D call. The CDR3 contains 14 residues. Looked up from germline, CDR1 is MGHRA and CDR2 is YSYEKL. V was pared by 1 base and J by 2 bases, with 8 bases between. CDR3 nucleotides: TGCGCCAGCAGCCAAGGACGGAGCAACTATGGCTACACCTTC. Protein product: CASSQGRSNYGYTF.

This chain connects TRBV6-5 to TRBJ1-4; 9 bases map to TRBD1. The junction had 4 bases not matched to a gene; V was cut back by 0 bases and J by 8 bases. Germline CDR1 and CDR2: MNHEY and SVGAGI. This CDR3 comprises 15 residues. The CDR3 DNA reads as TGTGCCAGCAGTTACTCCGGGACAGGGCGGGAAAAACTGTTTTTT. This gives the protein CASSYSGTGREKLFF.